Listed here are 2 T cell receptor beta chains from one sample, sequenced in a study of shared T cell receptors in the human thymus. TCRdb's table, derived via immunoSEQ multiplex PCR, lists solely in-frame clones and lacks some. The repertoire holds more than 300,000 clones, with roughly 94% as singletons. Sequences were obtained from thymocytes. Source of these receptors: a human donor.

The chain is built from TRBV4-2 and TRBJ2-7; D is unresolved. CDR3 length equals 13 residues. Germline CDR1 reads LGHNA; CDR2 reads YNFKEQ. V gave up 0 bases and J gave up 7 bases, with 10 bases separating them. CDR3 residues: CASSQEIRLEQYF. CDR3 in DNA: TGTGCCAGCAGCCAAGAGATCCGGCTGGAGCAGTACTTC.

The V call is TRBV7-2, the J call TRBJ2-1; TRBD1 might be the D (5 bases). The CDR3 contains 17 residues. The germline V and J ends were trimmed by 4 bases and 7 bases, with 23 bases remaining between them. The germline V gene encodes CDR1 SGHTA and CDR2 FQGNSA. CDR3 protein: CASSSPLRKRGWNEQFF. The CDR3 bases are TGTGCCAGCAGCTCCCCCCTGCGGAAAAGGGGTTGGAATGAGCAGTTCTTC.